The 9 T cell receptor beta chains below were found in one sample sequenced in a study of CD8+ T cells in alopecia areata (dated by TCRdb to 2017 to 2018). The time point tag for this specimen amounts to: baseline before oral tofacitinib. Libraries were prepared through the immunoSEQ multiplex PCR assay. To provide template for TCR sequencing, every sample had RNA extracted and reverse transcribed into cDNA. The table was pulled from immuneACCESS by TCRdb, which kept in-frame rearrangements only. Such tables lose some clones; where checked, under half of the loss comes from unresolved V genes, and the rest has no known cause. Across this sample there are about 150,000 clones, with over 70% seen only once. Less than 15% of the sample goes to the ten largest clones. This specimen consisted of CD8+ T cells sorted from blood, obtained at week 0. These receptors were taken from a human donor with alopecia areata.

The CDR3 spells CSVRDLGNTEAFF. DNA for the CDR3: TGCAGCGTCCGGGACCTTGGGAACACTGAAGCTTTCTTT. The chain carries TRBV29-1 and TRBJ1-1; D is perhaps TRBD1 (5 bases). This CDR3 has 13 residues. V was cut by 6 bases and J by 1 base, with 12 bases left in between. From germline, CDR1 is SQVTM and CDR2 ANQGSEA.

The chain joins TRBV4-2 to TRBJ2-1, with TRBD1 matching over 7 bases. Germline trimming cut 0 bases from V and 5 bases from J; bases unmatched to any gene: 7. CDR3 length: 16 residues. The germline V gene has CDR1 LGHNA and CDR2 YNFKEQ. The CDR3 region has the DNA TGTGCCAGCAGCCAAGAGTTTGGACAGGTGAACAATGAGCAGTTCTTC. Translated: CASSQEFGQVNNEQFF.

V usage is TRBV27 and J usage is TRBJ2-7; TRBD2 matches 9 bases. V shed 7 bases, J shed 7 bases, and the junction held 8 bases outside the gene matches. The CDR3 totals 13 residues. Germline V lookup: CDR1 MNHEY, CDR2 SMNVEV (reference sequence). The CDR3 DNA reads TGTGCCAGCAAACTAGCGGGTGCCGGGGAGCAGTACTTC. It yields the protein CASKLAGAGEQYF.

The chain carries TRBV29-1 and TRBJ2-7; 8 nucleotides match TRBD2. V shed 7 bases and J 2 bases; nucleotides not matched to a gene: 16. Germline CDR1 SQVTM, CDR2 ANQGSEA. CDR3 size: 16 residues. The CDR3 reads CSAESPGGDNAYEQYF. The CDR3 nucleotides read TGCAGCGCCGAGTCCCCGGGAGGGGACAATGCCTACGAGCAGTACTTC.

This rearrangement joins TRBV19 to TRBJ1-1; D remains ambiguous. The CDR3 totals 14 residues. Germline lookup yields CDR1 LNHDA and CDR2 SQIVND (reference sequence). V was trimmed by 3 bases and J by 2 bases, leaving 10 bases between them. CDR3 DNA sequence: TGTGCCAGTAGTATTTCCAACCGAAACACTGAAGCTTTCTTT. It yields the protein CASSISNRNTEAFF. Full variable domain (remainder filled in from reference TRBV19 and TRBJ1-1): DGGITQSPKYLFRKEGQNVTLSCEQNLNHDAMYWYRQDPGQGLRLIYYSQIVNDFQKGDIAEGYSVSREKKESFPLTVTSAQKNPTAFYLCASSISNRNTEAFFGQGTRLTVV.

The rearrangement links TRBV30 to TRBJ2-7; D possibly corresponds to TRBD2 (5 bases). CDR1 GTSNPN and CDR2 SVGIG come from the germline V gene (reference sequence). V lost 5 bases, J lost 0 bases, and 11 bases lay in between. This CDR3 has 13 residues. This CDR3 reads CAWERESSYEQYF. The CDR3 nucleotides are TGTGCCTGGGAGAGGGAAAGCTCCTACGAGCAGTACTTC.

This rearrangement joins TRBV27 to TRBJ2-3, with a possible D match to TRBD1 (6 bases). The CDR3 length is 13 residues. V was pared by 5 bases and J by 4 bases, with 10 bases between. Germline V gene lookup returns CDR1 MNHEY and CDR2 SMNVEV (reference sequence). Written as DNA, the CDR3 is TGTGCCAGCAGTGCCACAGGGCCAGATACGCAGTATTTT. It codes for CASSATGPDTQYF.

The chain joins TRBV6-6 to TRBJ1-1, with no clear D. Germline lookup yields CDR1 MNHNY and CDR2 SVGAGI (reference sequence). The CDR3 extends over 12 amino acids. Trimming cost V 4 bases and J 5 bases, with 8 bases left between them. The chain's CDR3 is CASSSGGTEAFF. Written as DNA, the CDR3 is TGTGCCAGCAGTTCGGGCGGTACTGAAGCTTTCTTT.

This chain connects TRBV19 to TRBJ2-7; TRBD1 agrees at 9 bases. Germline lookup yields CDR1 LNHDA and CDR2 SQIVND (reference sequence). V was pared by 5 bases and J by 1 base, with 3 bases of the junction left unmatched. CDR3 size: 14 residues. This CDR3 reads CASSLGQGSYEQYF. The CDR3 nucleotides read TGTGCCAGTAGTCTCGGACAGGGGTCCTACGAGCAGTACTTC.